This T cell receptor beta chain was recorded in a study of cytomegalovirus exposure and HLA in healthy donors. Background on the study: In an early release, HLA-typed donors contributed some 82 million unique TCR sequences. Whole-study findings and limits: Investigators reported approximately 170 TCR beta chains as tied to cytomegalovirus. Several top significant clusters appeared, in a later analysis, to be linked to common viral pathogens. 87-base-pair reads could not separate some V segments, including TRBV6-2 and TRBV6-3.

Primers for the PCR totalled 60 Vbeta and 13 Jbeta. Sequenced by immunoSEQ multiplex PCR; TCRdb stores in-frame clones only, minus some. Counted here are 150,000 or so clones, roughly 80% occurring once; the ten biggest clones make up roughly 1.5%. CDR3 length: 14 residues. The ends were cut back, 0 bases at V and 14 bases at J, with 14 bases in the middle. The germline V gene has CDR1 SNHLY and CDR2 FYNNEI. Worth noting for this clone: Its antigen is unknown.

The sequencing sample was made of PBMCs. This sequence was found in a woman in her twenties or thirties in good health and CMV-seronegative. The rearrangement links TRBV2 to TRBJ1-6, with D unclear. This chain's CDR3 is CASSEARAGAALHF. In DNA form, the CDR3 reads TGTGCCAGCAGTGAAGCGCGGGCGGGAGCGGCCCTCCACTTT.